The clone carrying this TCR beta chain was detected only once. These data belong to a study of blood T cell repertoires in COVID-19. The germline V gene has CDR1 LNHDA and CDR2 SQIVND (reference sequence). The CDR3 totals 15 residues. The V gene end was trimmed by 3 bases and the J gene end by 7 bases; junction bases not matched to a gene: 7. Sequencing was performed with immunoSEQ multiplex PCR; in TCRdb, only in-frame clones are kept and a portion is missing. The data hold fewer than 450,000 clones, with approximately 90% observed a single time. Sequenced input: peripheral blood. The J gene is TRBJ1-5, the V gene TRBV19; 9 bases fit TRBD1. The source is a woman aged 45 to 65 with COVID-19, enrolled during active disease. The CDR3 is CASSIGDRAGQPQHF. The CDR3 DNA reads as TGTGCCAGTAGTATCGGGGACAGGGCAGGACAGCCCCAGCATTTT.